The 14 T cell receptor beta chains reported below all come from one sample, sequenced in a study of early T cells in non-severe SARS-CoV-2 infection. TCRdb passed the 5' RACE reads through MiXCR, listing each CDR3 protein once. The profile shows 46,000 or so distinct CDR3 sequences, less than 8.5% of them singletons. The sample comprised whole blood. These receptors were obtained from an adult who was a healthcare worker with PCR-confirmed SARS-CoV-2 infection or an uninfected control (not recorded which).

The table lists this clonotype with many counts. Here the CDR3 reads CASSYLGVDNQPQHF. CDR3 nucleotides: TGTGCCAGCAGTTACTTGGGCGTGGACAATCAGCCCCAGCATTTT. V usage is TRBV6-2 or TRBV6-3 and J usage is TRBJ1-5, with unresolved D. From germline, CDR1 is MNHEY and CDR2 SVGEGT. V was trimmed by 1 base and J by 3 bases, leaving 10 bases between them. This CDR3 spans 15 amino acids.

This clonotype was seen a handful of times. The rearrangement links TRBV6-2 or TRBV6-3 to TRBJ1-1, with D unclear. The V and J ends lost 2 bases and 3 bases respectively, with 10 bases between them. Germline assignment: CDR1 MNHEY and CDR2 SVGEGT. The CDR3 has 14 residues. The CDR3 DNA reads as TGTGCCAGCAGTTACATGGGTTTTGACACTGAAGCTTTCTTT. Its translation is CASSYMGFDTEAFF.

J is TRBJ2-5 and V is TRBV6-2 or TRBV6-3, with 7 nucleotides matching TRBD2. The CDR3 is 16 amino acids. CDR1 is MNHEY and CDR2 is SVGEGT in the germline V gene. V shed 3 bases, J shed 0 bases, and the junction held 7 bases outside the gene matches. The CDR3 DNA reads as TGTGCCAGCAGTTATTTGGGCGGGAGCTACCAAGAGACCCAGTACTTC. It codes for CASSYLGGSYQETQYF.

This clonotype appeared once. The chain joins TRBV10-3 to TRBJ2-3; 7 positions agree with TRBD2. The CDR3 runs to 12 residues. V was clipped by 9 bases and J by 4 bases; unmatched bases: 4. CDR1 is ENHRY and CDR2 is SYGVKD in the germline V gene. CDR3 protein: CAIGTNSDTQYF. The CDR3 region has the DNA TGTGCCATTGGGACTAACTCAGATACGCAGTATTTT.

This clonotype came up many times. The chain is built from TRBV5-5 and TRBJ2-2; the D gene could be TRBD1 or TRBD2 (5 bases each). Germline-derived CDR1 and CDR2 are SGHKS and YYEKEE (reference sequence). The CDR3 totals 14 residues. V was clipped by 0 bases and J by 6 bases, with 9 bases between them. The CDR3 DNA reads as TGTGCCAGCAGCTTGGGAGGGGTTCCCGGGGAGCTGTTTTTT. This encodes CASSLGGVPGELFF.

This clonotype was counted at least ten times. V usage is TRBV2 and J usage is TRBJ1-2; perhaps TRBD1 as D (5 bases). CDR1 and CDR2 (germline): SNHLY, FYNNEI. The V and J ends lost 11 bases and 6 bases respectively, with 22 bases between them. The CDR3 consists of 14 residues. This CDR3 is CAFTTERETNGYTF. The CDR3 bases are TGTGCCTTCACGACAGAAAGAGAGACGAATGGCTACACCTTC.

This clonotype came up many times. The V and J genes are TRBV2 and TRBJ2-2; perhaps D is TRBD1 or TRBD2 (5 bases each). The V gene lost 1 base and the J gene lost 0 bases, with 12 bases spanning the gap. Germline CDR1 reads SNHLY; CDR2 reads FYNNEI. This CDR3 contains 17 residues. This CDR3 reads CASSEGGWTANTGELFF. CDR3 sequence (DNA): TGTGCCAGCAGTGAAGGGGGGTGGACCGCGAACACCGGGGAGCTGTTTTTT.

This clonotype was found many times. The gene calls are TRBV4-1 and TRBJ2-2; 8 bases are a match to TRBD1. Unmatched junction bases numbered 8, after V lost 1 base and J lost 1 base. Germline CDR1 and CDR2: MGHRA and YSYEKL. CDR3 size: 18 residues. CDR3: CASSQGQGARRNTGELFF. CDR3 coding DNA: TGCGCCAGCAGCCAAGGGCAGGGGGCGCGTCGGAACACCGGGGAGCTGTTTTTT.

This clonotype was picked up many times. In nucleotides, the CDR3 is TGCGCCAGCAGCCAAGAAAGTCTACCCGGGACTAACACCGGGGAGCTGTTTTTT. Protein: CASSQESLPGTNTGELFF. The chain joins TRBV4-3 to TRBJ2-2, with D perhaps matching TRBD2 (6 bases). The CDR3 contains 18 residues. V was pared by 0 bases and J by 2 bases, with 16 bases between. The germline gives CDR1 LGHNA, CDR2 YSLEER.

This clonotype was counted many times. This chain connects TRBV7-6 to TRBJ1-1; D ambiguous. The CDR3 is 12 amino acids. CDR1 and CDR2 (germline): SGHVS, FNYEAQ. The V gene lost 7 bases and the J gene lost 3 bases, with 9 bases spanning the gap. CDR3 residues: CASTLGDTEAFF. For the CDR3, the DNA is TGTGCCAGCACCCTCGGGGACACTGAAGCTTTCTTT.

There are a few counts of this clonotype. This chain uses TRBV7-8 with TRBJ1-5, with 7 bases aligning to TRBD1. V shed 5 bases and J 0 bases; nucleotides not matched to a gene: 10. Germline CDR1 reads SGHVS; CDR2 reads FQNEAQ. The length of the CDR3 is 17 residues. The CDR3 loop reads CASSVTGLRISNQPQHF. DNA for the CDR3: TGTGCCAGCAGCGTGACAGGGTTAAGGATTAGCAATCAGCCCCAGCATTTT.

Only a few counts were recorded for this clonotype. The chain couples TRBV13 to TRBJ1-4; no definite D call. Trimming shortened V by 7 bases and J by 3 bases, and 12 bases separated the two germline ends. There are 14 residues in the CDR3. Germline V lookup: CDR1 PRHDT, CDR2 FYEKMQ (reference sequence). The CDR3 sequence is CASTSQLANEKLFF. In nucleotides, the CDR3 is TGTGCCAGCACCTCCCAACTGGCTAATGAAAAACTGTTTTTT.

This chain links TRBV6-2 or TRBV6-3 with TRBJ2-7, with 8 positions matching TRBD2. This CDR3 is 15 amino acids long. CDR1 is MNHEY and CDR2 is SVGEGT in the germline V gene. Losses at the gene ends were 6 bases for V and 1 base for J; bases not matched to a gene: 8. This chain's CDR3 is CASRTLGLASYEQYF. CDR3 bases: TGTGCCAGCAGAACACTCGGACTAGCTTCCTACGAGCAGTACTTC.

This clonotype has ten or more counts. The V and J genes are TRBV11-2 and TRBJ2-1; D might be TRBD2 (6 bases). V lost 5 bases and J 6 bases, leaving 14 bases between the germline ends. CDR1 SGHAT and CDR2 FQNNGV come from the germline V gene. The CDR3 is 14 residues long. The CDR3 reads CASSRGLPPNEQFF. As DNA, the CDR3 is TGTGCCAGCAGCAGGGGACTCCCCCCCAATGAGCAGTTCTTC.